This T cell receptor beta chain appears in the sequencing data of a study of cytomegalovirus exposure and HLA in healthy donors. 60 Vbeta and 13 Jbeta primers were used in PCR. The protocol was immunoSEQ multiplex PCR, while the TCRdb copy is restricted to in-frame clones and leaves out a portion. The sample lists over 150,000 clones; just over 75% were seen once. Regarding the study as a whole: The number of N-insertions in an Asian-associated ancestry cluster was reportedly below the approximately 700-donor mean in a later analysis.

The CDR3 consists of 14 residues. Trimming removed 2 bases at V and 5 bases at J, with 14 bases between. The germline V gene has CDR1 SGHDT and CDR2 YYEEEE. Of note for this clone: Antigen specificity is unknown.

The receptor was derived from a woman aged 55-70 years in good health and CMV-seropositive. The chain has TRBV5-6 and TRBJ2-7; D is perhaps TRBD1 (6 bases). Sequenced sample: PBMCs. CDR3 coding DNA: TGTGCCAGCAGCTTACAGGGTCGTCCCGACGAGCAGTACTTC. It codes for CASSLQGRPDEQYF.